Listed below are T cell receptor beta chains from one sample, sequenced in a study of T-cell memory formation after mild COVID-19. A single record per CDR3 protein comes from TCRdb applying MiXCR to the 5' RACE reads. This table holds about 390,000 distinct CDR3 sequences, roughly 21% found once. The specimen was PBMCs or a T cell subset sorted from them (not recorded which). Receptors originate from an adult woman who had mild COVID-19 (a few samples of this study predate the infection). Cell type and time point are not known. CDR3s include the opening cysteine and the closing phenylalanine or tryptophan.

>TRBJ2-1|TRBV23-1
CASSQLCERLSYNEQFF
>TRBJ1-6|TRBV9
CASSPRGQGGESPLHF
>TRBJ1-4|TRBV20-1
CSSWTGAREKLFF
>TRBJ2-7|TRBV5-4
CASSFVASYEQYF
>TRBJ2-2|TRBV7-8
CASSLVGVPGELFF
>TRBJ2-3|TRBV5-4
CASSRGLAEITDTQYF
>TRBJ2-1|TRBV24-1
CATSDLRASSYNEQFF
>TRBJ2-7|TRBV27
CASSNRDSSYEQYF
>TRBJ1-5|TRBV7-9
CASSLSEGGNQPQHF
>TRBJ2-7|TRBV20-1
CSAPTGTSYEQYF
>TRBJ2-7|TRBV6-5
CASSQQGILGREQYF
>TRBJ2-5|TRBV7-9
CASSFWTEQETQYF
>TRBJ1-2|TRBV12-3/TRBV12-4
CASSLDRTGYGYTF
>TRBJ2-3|TRBV7-9
CASSLGSSDTQYF
>TRBJ2-3|TRBV7-8
CASSLDSETTSTDTQYF
>TRBJ1-1|TRBV12-3/TRBV12-4
CASRRLLTEAFF
>TRBJ2-5|TRBV5-5
CASSLGGRSTQYF
>TRBJ2-5|TRBV25-1
CASRSSGTETQYF
>TRBJ2-6|TRBV2
CASMGTGGSGANVLTF
>TRBJ2-3|TRBV6-5
CASSYGGQGADTQYF
>TRBJ2-7|TRBV7-2
CASSLAGGRLGEQYF
>TRBJ2-1|TRBV11-2
CASSLLRGDNEQFF
>TRBJ1-4|TRBV5-1
CASSRGQRNEKLFF
>TRBJ2-2|TRBV5-1
CASSFQPGSGELFF
>TRBJ1-1|TRBV6-5
CASSYYDRDAEAFF
>TRBJ2-7|TRBV12-3/TRBV12-4
CASSVGQGSYEQYF
>TRBJ1-1|TRBV21-1
CASSKEGNWDTEAFF
>TRBJ1-1|TRBV18
CASSPLGTEAFF
>TRBJ2-3|TRBV7-3
CASSPAFRGGHTDTQYF
>TRBJ2-7|TRBV9
CASSVSGGSYEQYF
>TRBJ2-4|TRBV4-2
CASSQPRTGTIAKNIQYF
>TRBJ2-3|TRBV7-8
CASSLIERGSGADTQYF
>TRBJ2-5|TRBV28
CASSLRLAGQETQYF
>TRBJ2-7|TRBV5-1
CASSWGQGYEQYF
>TRBJ2-1|TRBV15
CATSRLQGTYYNEQFF
>TRBJ1-1|TRBV24-1
CATSGGAVNTEAFF
>TRBJ1-1|TRBV6-2/TRBV6-3
CASSRVLWDRGVAFF
>TRBJ2-1|TRBV20-1
CSARASGSYNEQFF
>TRBJ1-4|TRBV29-1
CSVRGGSNEKLFF
>TRBJ1-1|TRBV7-8
CASSLETGFTEAFF
>TRBJ1-2|TRBV29-1
CSVVGPTGQGVYGYTF
>TRBJ2-1|TRBV4-1
CASSQVLVATYNEQFF
>TRBJ1-2|TRBV15
CATSRDDQYGYTF
>TRBJ1-6|TRBV20-1
CSASGRLGLSALHF
>TRBJ2-3|TRBV7-2
CASSPPLAGEDTQYF
>TRBJ1-1|TRBV23-1
CASSHSEAFF
>TRBJ2-1|TRBV6-5
CASSTGQTSSYNEQFF
>TRBJ2-2|TRBV24-1
CATTAGTANTGELFF
>TRBJ1-1|TRBV12-3/TRBV12-4
CASSPGGAGNTEAFF
>TRBJ2-3|TRBV9
CASSVAPTGGHTDTQYF
>TRBJ2-7|TRBV27
CASSGQGGFLPAYEQYF
>TRBJ2-7|TRBV18
CASSPIAGGFEQYF
>TRBJ1-1|TRBV6-5
CASSYSVPGTEAFF
>TRBJ1-3|TRBV5-1
CASSLAGDGNTIYF